These T cell receptor beta chains were read from a single sample in a study of blood T cell repertoires in COVID-19. TCRdb's table, derived via immunoSEQ multiplex PCR, lists solely in-frame clones and lacks some. This sample carries 100,000 to 150,000 clones, 65% to 90% of them seen once, and the ten largest clones take 20% to 30%. The sequenced sample consisted of peripheral blood. The receptors were sampled from a woman over 75 with acute or convalescent COVID-19. Each CDR3 is given with its conserved first and last residue. Fields, in order: clone size, J gene, D gene, V gene, CDR3 protein, CDR3 DNA. D genes are given only for firm matches. Rows give clone size only sometimes, using once, few, many, or a class for an expanded clone.

.	TRBJ2-2	TRBD1	TRBV6-4	CASRSQGATGELFF	TGTGCCAGCAGGTCACAGGGGGCTACCGGGGAGCTGTTTTTT
.	TRBJ1-2	TRBD1	TRBV28	CASSSPGQSPYGYTF	TGTGCCAGCAGTTCCCCGGGACAGTCCCCCTATGGCTACACCTTC
.	TRBJ1-1	TRBD1	TRBV28	CASSTGGATEAFF	TGTGCCAGCAGCACAGGGGGAGCCACTGAAGCTTTCTTT
few	TRBJ1-2	TRBD1	TRBV5-4	CASTGTGLYGYTF	TGTGCCAGCACGGGGACAGGCCTCTATGGCTACACCTTC
.	TRBJ2-3	TRBD2	TRBV18	CASSPPQSGGLTDTQYF	TGTGCCAGCTCACCACCCCAAAGCGGGGGTCTCACAGATACGCAGTATTTT
few	TRBJ2-7	.	TRBV7-2	CASSPRGPYEQYF	TGTGCCAGCAGCCCCAGGGGTCCCTACGAGCAGTACTTC
.	TRBJ1-1	TRBD1	TRBV6-5	CASVTGVNTEAFF	TGTGCCAGTGTGACAGGGGTGAACACTGAAGCTTTCTTT
.	TRBJ1-4	TRBD1	TRBV29-1	CSVVTGGKIGEKLFF	TGCAGCGTTGTGACAGGGGGGAAAATCGGTGAAAAACTGTTTTTT
many	TRBJ2-7	.	TRBV19	CASSSRGPGGEQYF	TGTGCCAGTAGTTCCAGGGGCCCGGGAGGAGAGCAGTACTTC
.	TRBJ1-2	.	TRBV7-9	CASSPGGGLYGYTF	TGTGCCAGCAGCCCCGGGGGGGGGCTCTATGGCTACACCTTC
.	TRBJ1-1	TRBD1	TRBV10-3	CAISGTGGTEAFF	TGTGCCATCAGCGGGACAGGGGGCACTGAAGCTTTCTTT
.	TRBJ1-1	.	TRBV28	CASQEGTRATEAFF	TGTGCCAGCCAGGAGGGTACCAGGGCCACTGAAGCTTTCTTT
.	TRBJ1-2	TRBD1	TRBV5-4	CASSLGGQGVSGYGYTF	TGTGCCAGCAGCTTGGGGGGACAGGGGGTCAGTGGCTATGGCTACACCTTC
.	TRBJ1-1	TRBD1	TRBV7-9	CASSSGQGNTEAFF	TGTGCCAGCAGCTCGGGACAGGGGAACACTGAAGCTTTCTTT
.	TRBJ2-1	.	TRBV10-3	CATVPHGKWTYNEQFF	TGTGCCACCGTACCTCACGGGAAGTGGACCTACAATGAGCAGTTCTTC
.	TRBJ2-2	TRBD2	TRBV6-9	CASSYSPLAGDSGGELFF	TGTGCCAGCAGTTATTCGCCCCTAGCGGGGGATAGTGGCGGGGAGCTGTTTTTT
.	TRBJ2-3	.	TRBV7-8	CASSLRTATDTQYF	TGTGCCAGCAGCCTTCGGACAGCAACAGATACGCAGTATTTT
.	TRBJ2-6	.	TRBV18	CASSLFRGDSGANVLTF	TGTGCCAGCTCACTCTTCAGGGGGGACTCTGGGGCCAACGTCCTGACTTTC
.	TRBJ1-4	.	TRBV2	CASIGEVGEKLFF	TGTGCCAGCATAGGGGAAGTAGGTGAAAAACTGTTTTTT
once	TRBJ1-3	.	TRBV5-1	CASSLEAGQNGNTIYF	TGCGCCAGCAGCTTGGAGGCAGGTCAGAATGGAAACACCATATATTTT
.	TRBJ1-3	.	TRBV7-6	CASSPRPFPGNTIYF	TGTGCCAGCAGCCCGCGTCCATTCCCTGGAAACACCATATATTTT
.	TRBJ1-3	.	TRBV24-1	CATSDPRTEGNTIYF	TGTGCCACCAGTGACCCACGGACAGAAGGAAACACCATATATTTT
.	TRBJ2-5	.	TRBV7-6	CASSQTVGETQYF	TGTGCCAGCAGCCAGACAGTGGGAGAGACCCAGTACTTC
.	TRBJ2-3	TRBD2	TRBV5-4	CASSLGLAVLTDTQYF	TGTGCCAGCAGCTTGGGGCTAGCGGTCCTCACAGATACGCAGTATTTT
.	TRBJ2-5	TRBD2	TRBV7-3	CASSLAGGTQETQYF	TGTGCCAGCAGCTTAGCGGGGGGAACCCAAGAGACCCAGTACTTC
few	TRBJ1-6	TRBD1	TRBV19	CASSRDRGNSPLHF	TGTGCCAGTAGTCGCGACAGGGGCAATTCACCCCTCCACTTT
.	TRBJ2-1	.	TRBV5-1	CASSSGGYSYNEQFF	TGCGCCAGCAGCTCGGGGGGCTACTCCTACAATGAGCAGTTCTTC
few	TRBJ1-1	TRBD1	TRBV5-4	CASSSTGVNTEAFF	TGTGCCAGCAGCTCGACAGGGGTGAACACTGAAGCTTTCTTT
.	TRBJ2-7	TRBD2	TRBV9	CASSVEAGNYEQYF	TGTGCCAGCAGCGTAGAAGCGGGGAACTACGAGCAGTACTTC
.	TRBJ1-5	TRBD1	TRBV27	CASSLGTGSQPQHF	TGTGCCAGCAGTTTAGGGACAGGGAGCCAGCCCCAGCATTTT
.	TRBJ1-1	TRBD1	TRBV25-1	CASSEGTGYTEAFF	TGTGCCAGCAGTGAGGGGACAGGGTACACTGAAGCTTTCTTT
.	TRBJ1-2	.	TRBV6-5	CASRIQENYGYTF	TGTGCCAGCAGGATACAGGAAAACTATGGCTACACCTTC